These T cell receptor beta chains were read from a single sample in a study of CDR3 diversity in severe acne. TCRdb reprocessed the PCR reads with MiXCR, giving one entry per CDR3 protein. Here the sample spans around 100,000 distinct CDR3 sequences, roughly 51% being singletons. Sequences were obtained from blood. The receptors derive from a male donor with acne. Both conserved end residues are part of each CDR3. D genes are given only for firm matches. Only some rows state a clone size, as once, few, many or a class for expanded clones.

clone_size,d_call,v_call,cdr3_length,j_call,cdr3_aa,cdr3_nt
-,-,TRBV7-9,13,TRBJ2-5,CASSLVPQETQYF,TGTGCCAGCAGCTTAGTACCCCAAGAGACCCAGTACTTC
-,TRBD1,TRBV10-1,14,TRBJ1-1,CASSGGTVNTEAFF,TGCGCCAGCAGTGGAGGGACAGTCAACACTGAAGCTTTCTTT
once,TRBD1,TRBV12-3/TRBV12-4,14,TRBJ2-5,CASGNATGEETQYF,TGTGCCAGCGGAAACGCGACAGGGGAAGAGACCCAGTACTTC
medium-sized,-,TRBV25-1,16,TRBJ1-2,CASSEWDEGRRSGYTF,TGTGCCAGCAGTGAATGGGACGAAGGGCGCAGGTCTGGCTACACCTTC
few,-,TRBV15,17,TRBJ1-5,CATSRESREGWNQPQHF,TGTGCCACCAGCAGAGAGAGCAGGGAGGGTTGGAATCAGCCCCAGCATTTT
-,TRBD2,TRBV20-1,15,TRBJ2-1,CSAGSSGSSYNEQFF,TGCAGTGCAGGCTCTAGCGGGAGTTCCTACAATGAGCAGTTCTTC
-,-,TRBV7-2,16,TRBJ1-4,CASSPNTGATNEKLFF,TGTGCCAGCAGCCCCAATACCGGTGCAACTAATGAAAAACTGTTTTTT
-,TRBD1,TRBV25-1,18,TRBJ2-6,CASSGDSERSSGANVLTF,TGTGCCAGCAGTGGGGACAGTGAACGGAGCTCTGGGGCCAACGTCCTGACTTTC
few,-,TRBV10-3,12,TRBJ1-1,CAISSADTEAFF,TGTGCCATCTCGTCAGCGGACACTGAAGCTTTCTTT
-,-,TRBV7-2,13,TRBJ1-1,CASSSARGTEAFF,TGTGCCAGCAGCTCAGCCCGGGGCACTGAAGCTTTCTTT
-,-,TRBV25-1,11,TRBJ1-6,CASGGNSPLHF,TGTGCCAGCGGGGGTAATTCACCCCTCCACTTT
-,-,TRBV30,14,TRBJ2-3,CAWSGGEVTDTQYF,TGTGCCTGGAGCGGAGGAGAGGTCACAGATACGCAGTATTTT
-,-,TRBV29-1,12,TRBJ2-5,CSAVPNQETQYF,TGCAGCGCGGTCCCAAACCAAGAGACCCAGTACTTC
-,-,TRBV28,12,TRBJ1-1,CASSALGTEAFF,TGTGCCAGCAGTGCCTTAGGCACTGAAGCTTTCTTT
-,-,TRBV9,15,TRBJ2-7,CASSAEGGLYYEQYF,TGTGCCAGCAGCGCGGAAGGTGGACTATACTACGAGCAGTACTTC
many,TRBD1,TRBV13,15,TRBJ2-1,CASSRDSSSYNEQFF,TGTGCCAGCAGTCGGGACAGTAGCTCCTACAATGAGCAGTTCTTC
-,-,TRBV20-1,15,TRBJ1-2,CSARDLADGSYGYTF,TGCAGTGCTAGAGATCTGGCGGACGGAAGCTATGGCTACACCTTC
-,TRBD2,TRBV28,14,TRBJ2-7,CASRYSGRPYEQYF,TGTGCCAGCAGATATAGCGGGAGGCCCTACGAGCAGTACTTC
-,TRBD1,TRBV7-9,15,TRBJ1-1,CASSAQTGGPPEAFF,TGTGCCAGCAGCGCCCAGACAGGGGGACCGCCTGAAGCTTTCTTT
-,-,TRBV6-4,14,TRBJ2-1,CARREGSGHYEQFF,TGTGCCCGCAGAGAGGGGAGCGGGCACTACGAGCAGTTCTTC
many,TRBD1,TRBV7-9,15,TRBJ1-1,CASSLEDRVNTEAFF,TGTGCCAGCAGCTTAGAGGACAGGGTGAACACTGAAGCTTTCTTT
-,-,TRBV2,14,TRBJ2-5,CASSEGRYQETQYF,TGTGCCAGCAGTGAAGGGAGGTACCAAGAGACCCAGTACTTC
-,-,TRBV19,15,TRBJ1-6,CASSIYGGENSPLHF,TGTGCCAGTAGTATCTACGGGGGGGAGAATTCACCCCTCCACTTT
-,-,TRBV11-3,14,TRBJ2-3,CASSEGRSTDTQYF,TGTGCCAGCAGCGAGGGGCGGAGCACAGATACGCAGTATTTT
few,-,TRBV4-2,15,TRBJ1-4,CASSQDPSTVEKLFF,TGTGCCAGCAGCCAAGATCCGTCGACAGTAGAAAAACTGTTTTTT
many,TRBD2,TRBV29-1,16,TRBJ2-3,CSVEPSGGPSTDTQYF,TGCAGCGTTGAGCCTAGCGGGGGCCCTAGCACAGATACGCAGTATTTT
few,-,TRBV24-1,11,TRBJ2-7,CATSSGYEQYF,TGTGCCACCAGCTCAGGTTACGAGCAGTACTTC
many,TRBD1,TRBV20-1,14,TRBJ2-7,CSARTGTVTYEQYF,TGCAGTGCACGGACCGGGACAGTGACCTACGAGCAGTACTTC
medium-sized,TRBD2,TRBV7-3,16,TRBJ2-2,CASSLVTSGIAGELFF,TGTGCCAGCAGCTTAGTGACTAGCGGGATTGCCGGGGAGCTGTTTTTT
medium-sized,TRBD2,TRBV29-1,14,TRBJ2-7,CSVWREEPYYEQYF,TGCAGCGTTTGGCGGGAGGAGCCGTACTACGAGCAGTACTTC
many,-,TRBV18,15,TRBJ1-3,CASSPQDSSGNTIYF,TGTGCCAGCTCACCCCAAGACAGCTCTGGAAACACCATATATTTT
-,TRBD1,TRBV15,13,TRBJ2-7,CATSRDRGREQYF,TGTGCCACCAGCAGAGACAGGGGGCGCGAGCAGTACTTC
-,-,TRBV25-1,16,TRBJ2-5,CATSDPRRTDQGTQYF,TGTGCCACCAGTGACCCCCGTCGGACGGATCAAGGGACCCAGTACTTC
few,TRBD2,TRBV7-6,15,TRBJ2-7,CASSLSASGAYEQYF,TGTGCCAGCAGCTTATCGGCTAGCGGAGCATACGAGCAGTACTTC
few,-,TRBV6-1,15,TRBJ1-5,CASIRAGDSNQPQHF,TGTGCTAGTATTAGAGCCGGTGATAGCAATCAGCCCCAGCATTTT